The table lists the clone carrying this TCR beta chain with many counts. Its target is unknown. Genomic DNA acted as the template from which TCR beta VDJ combination and CDR3 sequence profiling were carried out. TCRdb recomputed calls from the reads with MiXCR, one row per CDR3 protein. This sample has 260,000 or so distinct CDR3 sequences, with 47% found just once. The sample comes from a study of CD8+CD57+ T cells in acquired aplastic anemia. The wider study: Sorted CD4+ plus CD8+ cells gave DNA averaging around 3 ug. Study-wide results and limits: The same twenty-nine CD8+ CDR3 sequences occurred in patients and in controls.

Previously, flow cytometry had revealed CD8+CD57+ cell expansion in the patients chosen for sequencing. By the time of blood sampling, patients had still received no therapy. Trimming took 1 base from V and 8 from J; bases not matched to a gene: 14. CDR3 length: 18 amino acids. The germline V gene has CDR1 SGHVS and CDR2 FQNEAQ. The sample consisted of sorted CD4+, CD8+, or CD8+CD57+ T cells (not recorded which) from PBMCs. This chain connects TRBV7-8 to TRBJ1-6, with 7 positions matching TRBD1. The sequence was collected from a human donor with aplastic anemia. Here the CDR3 DNA reads TGTGCCAGCAGCTTAGAACCGGACAGGCGATTTGAGGATTCACCCCTCCACTTT. Amino acid sequence: CASSLEPDRRFEDSPLHF.